This T cell receptor beta chain was sequenced during a study of siplizumab effects on memory and regulatory T cells. With respect to this clone: What it binds is not known.

V lost 4 bases and J 4 bases, leaving 8 bases between the germline ends. The CDR3 consists of 12 residues. Germline lookup yields CDR1 SEHNR and CDR2 FQNEAQ (reference sequence). Whole-study findings and limits: There was no confirmation of the suppressive function of proliferating Tregs from siplizumab cultures. The alloresponse seemed to draw substantially on naive T cells, which appeared more diverse than memory cells. Alloreactive sequences that could be traced to unstimulated CD4+ memory cells showed a significant reduction under siplizumab.

Sequencing was performed with immunoSEQ multiplex PCR; in TCRdb, only in-frame clones are kept and a portion is missing. The sample holds fewer than 120,000 clones, 80% to 95% seen once. The chain has TRBV7-9 and TRBJ2-7; D gene unclear. Sequencing was carried out using CD4+ T cells sorted from blood. This sequence was found in a human donor in good health. The CDR3 region has the DNA TGTGCCAGCAGCTCGGTATCATACGAGCAGTACTTC. Residues: CASSSVSYEQYF. The entire variable domain, with the rest obtained from reference TRBV7-9 and TRBJ2-7, is as follows: DTGVSQNPRHKITKRGQNVTFRCDPISEHNRLYWYRQTLGQGPEFLTYFQNEAQLEKSRLLSDRFSAERPKGSFSTLEIQRTEQGDSAMYLCASSSVSYEQYFGPGTRLTVT.